This is a list of T cell receptor beta chains from one sample in a study of spatial heterogeneity in lung cancer. Via MiXCR, TCRdb re-called the 5' RACE reads, giving one row per CDR3 protein. The sample holds around 12,000 distinct CDR3 sequences, around 5.6% seen once. The source material was lung tumor tissue, sampled at surgery. The receptors were gathered from a female donor with early-stage non-small cell lung cancer. Each CDR3 is given with its conserved first and last residue. The D gene is left open where the match is weak. Not all rows give a size; the values are once, few, many and, for expanded clones, a class.

>once|TRBJ2-7|TRBD2|TRBV12-3/TRBV12-4
CASSPGGSSYGQYF
TGTGCCAGCAGTCCGGGGGGGAGCAGCTACGGGCAGTACTTC
>medium-sized|TRBJ2-7|TRBD1|TRBV12-3/TRBV12-4
CASSGQGTFSYEQYF
TGTGCCAGCAGTGGACAGGGGACCTTCTCCTACGAGCAGTACTTC
>NA|TRBJ2-2|TRBD2|TRBV18
CASSPPTGLAGTGELFF
TGTGCCAGCTCACCTCCGACGGGACTAGCTGGAACCGGGGAGCTGTTTTTT
>many|TRBJ1-2|NA|TRBV29-1
CSVEEPPSYGYTF
TGCAGCGTTGAAGAACCCCCCAGCTATGGCTACACCTTC
>many|TRBJ1-5|NA|TRBV3-1
CASSQVQGSNQPQHF
TGTGCCAGCAGCCAAGTACAGGGAAGCAATCAGCCCCAGCATTTT
>many|TRBJ2-1|TRBD1|TRBV6-1
CASSLLGQANEQFF
TGTGCCAGCAGTCTTTTAGGACAGGCGAATGAGCAGTTCTTC
>many|TRBJ1-2|TRBD1|TRBV5-1
CASSLTGPFYGYTF
TGCGCCAGCAGTTTGACAGGGCCCTTCTATGGCTACACCTTC
>few|TRBJ1-6|NA|TRBV20-1
CSARLRGSYNSPLHF
TGCAGTGCTAGACTTCGGGGCTCCTATAATTCACCCCTCCACTTT
>many|TRBJ2-5|NA|TRBV6-6
CASSKVGGKTQYF
TGTGCCAGCAGTAAGGTGGGGGGAAAGACCCAGTACTTC
>medium-sized|TRBJ2-3|NA|TRBV6-1
CASSEIGRLVVDTQYF
TGTGCCAGCAGTGAAATTGGTCGACTAGTGGTGGATACGCAGTATTTT
>few|TRBJ2-1|NA|TRBV14
CASSLGLRRGNEQFF
TGTGCCAGCAGCCTGGGCCTTCGAAGAGGAAATGAGCAGTTCTTC
>many|TRBJ1-5|NA|TRBV28
CASTSSGQPQHF
TGTGCCAGCACCTCTTCGGGTCAGCCCCAGCATTTT
>many|TRBJ1-4|TRBD1|TRBV6-5
CATGKGQGVKKLFF
TGTGCCACGGGGAAAGGACAGGGGGTTAAAAAACTGTTTTTT
>many|TRBJ1-2|NA|TRBV6-5
CASSRLGGYGYTF
TGTGCCAGCAGCCGCCTGGGCGGCTATGGCTACACCTTC
>many|TRBJ1-1|TRBD1|TRBV20-1
CSARGSRTGMNTEAFF
TGCAGTGCTAGAGGGTCCCGGACAGGGATGAACACTGAAGCTTTCTTT
>few|TRBJ1-2|NA|TRBV18
CASSPVSGTGGYTF
TGTGCCAGCTCACCGGTTTCAGGGACTGGGGGCTACACCTTC
>many|TRBJ1-6|NA|TRBV28
CASSLRVSHSPLHF
TGTGCCAGCAGTTTGAGGGTATCCCATTCACCCCTCCACTTT
>NA|TRBJ1-1|NA|TRBV19
CASSIGQGRGTEAFF
TGTGCCAGTAGTATTGGGCAGGGCAGAGGCACTGAAGCTTTCTTT
>many|TRBJ2-5|NA|TRBV20-1
CSARDQGGRGTQYF
TGCAGTGCTAGAGATCAGGGGGGTAGGGGGACCCAGTACTTC
>many|TRBJ1-5|TRBD1|TRBV27
CASSLGRGNQPQHF
TGTGCCAGCAGTTTAGGCAGGGGGAATCAGCCCCAGCATTTT
>many|TRBJ1-3|NA|TRBV13
CASSLYRVGNTIYF
TGTGCCAGCAGCTTGTACAGGGTCGGAAACACCATATATTTT
>NA|TRBJ2-2|NA|TRBV20-1
CSVPRQRRELFF
TGCAGTGTCCCGAGACAGCGCAGGGAGCTGTTTTTT
>many|TRBJ2-1|TRBD2|TRBV7-2
CASSPPSGGGASNEQFF
TGTGCCAGCAGCCCTCCATCTGGCGGGGGGGCGTCCAATGAGCAGTTCTTC
>many|TRBJ1-1|NA|TRBV30
CAWERGYTEAFF
TGTGCCTGGGAAAGAGGCTACACTGAAGCTTTCTTT
>many|TRBJ1-2|TRBD1|TRBV5-1
CASSEAGGRTNYGYTF
TGCGCCAGCAGCGAGGCAGGGGGGAGGACTAACTATGGCTACACCTTC
>many|TRBJ2-5|TRBD2|TRBV20-1
CSAFSGAAQETQYF
TGCAGTGCTTTTAGCGGGGCCGCCCAAGAGACCCAGTACTTC
>many|TRBJ1-2|TRBD1|TRBV20-1
CSANRDRGNYGYTF
TGCAGTGCTAACCGGGACAGGGGTAACTATGGCTACACCTTC
>many|TRBJ1-4|TRBD1|TRBV30
CAWNQGAHEKLFF
TGTGCCTGGAACCAGGGGGCCCATGAAAAACTGTTTTTT
>many|TRBJ2-2|NA|TRBV6-6
CASRGGASTGELFF
TGTGCCAGCAGGGGCGGGGCATCCACCGGGGAGCTGTTTTTT
>many|TRBJ2-5|TRBD1|TRBV5-1
CASSLAGGGGQETQYF
TGCGCCAGCAGCTTGGCAGGGGGCGGAGGGCAAGAGACCCAGTACTTC
>many|TRBJ1-2|TRBD1|TRBV19
CASSWTGYGYTF
TGTGCCAGTAGTTGGACAGGGTATGGCTACACCTTC
>many|TRBJ1-6|TRBD1|TRBV12-3/TRBV12-4
CASRGQGWNSPLHF
TGTGCCAGCAGGGGACAGGGTTGGAATTCACCCCTCCACTTT
>many|TRBJ2-3|NA|TRBV18
CASSPEGPPADTQYF
TGTGCCAGCTCACCCGAGGGACCTCCAGCGGATACGCAGTATTTT
>many|TRBJ2-2|NA|TRBV7-3
CASSAHIDTGELFF
TGTGCCAGCAGCGCCCACATCGACACCGGGGAGCTGTTTTTT
>many|TRBJ2-7|NA|TRBV4-1
CASSQEGVREQYF
TGCGCCAGCAGCCAAGAAGGGGTAAGGGAGCAGTACTTC
>many|TRBJ2-5|TRBD1|TRBV7-9
CASSFRQGRETQYF
TGTGCCAGCAGCTTCCGACAGGGACGGGAGACCCAGTACTTC
>many|TRBJ1-5|NA|TRBV28
CASSPGLGGNQPQHF
TGTGCCAGCAGTCCCGGACTCGGAGGAAATCAGCCCCAGCATTTT
>many|TRBJ1-5|NA|TRBV30
CAWSVAPTAPQHF
TGTGCCTGGAGTGTGGCCCCTACGGCGCCCCAGCATTTT
>NA|TRBJ2-6|NA|TRBV11-2
CASRHIAGANVLTF
TGTGCCAGCAGACATATAGCTGGGGCCAACGTCCTGACTTTC
>many|TRBJ2-5|NA|TRBV6-5
CAVTATGSETQYF
TGTGCCGTTACAGCGACAGGATCGGAGACCCAGTACTTC
>many|TRBJ2-5|NA|TRBV6-2/TRBV6-3
CASSFGRQETQYF
TGTGCCAGCAGTTTTGGGCGGCAAGAGACCCAGTACTTC
>NA|TRBJ2-7|TRBD2|TRBV7-2
CASSPGGGGFRSYEQYF
TGTGCCAGCAGTCCGGGCGGCGGGGGGTTTCGCTCCTACGAGCAGTACTTC
>few|TRBJ1-1|NA|TRBV7-9
CASSLANGANTEAFF
TGTGCCAGCAGCTTAGCGAATGGAGCGAACACTGAAGCTTTCTTT
>many|TRBJ1-1|TRBD1|TRBV5-1
CASSPSLAGTGTEAFF
TGCGCCAGCAGCCCATCTTTAGCCGGGACAGGGACTGAAGCTTTCTTT
>many|TRBJ2-1|NA|TRBV12-5
CASGFGKGSYNEQFF
TGTGCTAGTGGTTTCGGTAAGGGCTCCTACAATGAGCAGTTCTTC
>many|TRBJ2-4|NA|TRBV4-1
CASSQDPGGLLRLRGIQYF
TGCGCCAGCAGCCAAGATCCTGGGGGGTTATTAAGGCTCCGGGGCATTCAGTACTTC
>NA|TRBJ1-6|NA|TRBV4-2
CASSQRPRNKYNSPLHF
TGTGCCAGCAGCCAAAGGCCTCGTAACAAGTATAATTCACCCCTCCACTTT
>many|TRBJ1-1|TRBD1|TRBV29-1
CSVLTGGSLAFF
TGCAGCGTCCTTACAGGGGGTTCTCTGGCTTTCTTT
>many|TRBJ2-3|NA|TRBV11-2
CASSFFSGPDTQYF
TGTGCCAGCAGCTTCTTTAGCGGCCCAGATACGCAGTATTTT
>many|TRBJ2-7|NA|TRBV7-9
CASSFLFGEQYF
TGTGCCAGCAGCTTCCTTTTTGGGGAGCAGTACTTC